This T cell receptor (beta chain) was sequenced for a study of blood T cell repertoires in COVID-19. Whole-study context: Some COVID-19 samples were acute and others convalescent; all came from the United States, Italy and Spain.

The CDR3 runs 11 residues. From germline, CDR1 is MDHEN and CDR2 SYDVKM. Trimming shortened V by 2 bases and J by 8 bases, and 6 bases separated the two germline ends. In the authors' workflow: The authors estimated nucleated cell counts from reference gene primer amplification. The method was immunoSEQ multiplex PCR; TCRdb's version includes in-frame clones alone and lacks a portion of them. V, J and clone size reflect that table, while D and trimming were determined from the DNA. The data contain 100,000 to 120,000 clones, approximately 90% of them singletons. The TCR comes from a human donor in a cohort sampled during active COVID-19. The material sequenced was peripheral blood. This chain joins TRBV28 and TRBJ1-2; D not certain. The CDR3 spells CASSLTRGYTF. CDR3 DNA: TGTGCCAGCAGTTTAACAAGAGGCTACACCTTC.